Sequencing of this T cell receptor (beta chain) was carried out in a study of cytomegalovirus exposure and HLA in healthy donors. Across the whole study: Falling in the Caucasian-associated ancestry cluster were 81% of under 450 genotyped donors. Study results and caveats: Investigators reported 150 to 200 TCR beta chains as tied to cytomegalovirus. Later, an analysis found that common viral pathogens appeared to be linked with several of the most significant clusters.

The CDR3 runs to 16 residues. Germline CDR1 and CDR2: SGHRS and YFSETQ. With 4 bases clipped from V and 2 bases from J, the junction kept 8 bases outside the gene matches. This PCR relied on a set of 60 Vbeta primers and 13 Jbeta primers. Clones were sequenced by immunoSEQ multiplex PCR, and TCRdb holds only the in-frame ones, with some missing. This table holds 100,000 or so clones, around 75% found once. A note on this clone: Its cognate antigen is unknown.

The sequenced sample consisted of PBMCs. The TCR was taken from a male donor in good health and CMV-seropositive. The rearrangement links TRBV5-1 to TRBJ2-5; 10 bases are shared with TRBD2. CDR3 sequence: CASSTPGLASQETQYF. Here the CDR3 DNA reads TGCGCCAGCAGCACCCCGGGACTAGCGTCTCAAGAGACCCAGTACTTC. Drawing the rest from reference TRBV5-1 and TRBJ2-5, the complete variable domain is KAGVTQTPRYLIKTRGQQVTLSCSPISGHRSVSWYQQTPGQGLQFLFEYFSETQRNKGNFPGRFSGRQFSNSRSEMNVSTLELGDSALYLCASSTPGLASQETQYFGPGTRLLVL.